The entry below gives a single TCR beta chain sequence along with its context. Its target is unknown. Only in-frame clones appear in the TCRdb table, and some are missing; sequencing was by immunoSEQ multiplex PCR. The sample has over 15,000 clones, roughly 62% seen once. The data derive from a study of radiation and T cells in renal cell carcinoma. The study's findings and limits: In blood, top tumor clones expanded by 2 weeks, shrinking by 4. Dominant CDR3 motifs occupied more repertoire in irradiated than control tumors.

This CDR3 comprises 14 residues. Germline-derived CDR1 and CDR2 are MNHEY and SMNVEV (reference sequence). Losses at the gene ends were 2 bases for V and 2 bases for J; bases not matched to a gene: 2. The sample's treatment: 15 Gy SBRT to primary tumor, nephrectomy 4 weeks later. Nephrectomy followed 15 Gy stereotactic body radiation by 4 weeks. Sequenced material: tumor tissue, taken from a patient whose treatment included radiotherapy and nephrectomy. V is TRBV27 and J is TRBJ2-7, with 8 bases identical to TRBD1. This sequence originates from a woman between 65 and 79 years old with renal cell carcinoma. CDR3 nucleotides: TGTGCCAGCAGTTTAGCCAGGGGGCCCTACGAGCAGTACTTC. This codes for CASSLARGPYEQYF.